One sample yielded the 2 T cell receptor beta chains listed below, sequenced in a study of blood T cells in healthy people across ages. Primers used in a second PCR of roughly 7 to 11 cycles were a sample-barcoded 5' primer and a J-beta primer mix. TCRdb re-called the 5' RACE reads through MiXCR, storing one row per CDR3 protein. Among around 1,900,000 distinct CDR3 sequences, around 40% were seen once, and the ten largest hold more than 20%. The sequenced material came from blood. These receptors all come from a human donor in good health.

V and J are TRBV6-5 and TRBJ1-2; a weak D match, TRBD1 (5 bases). Germline lookup yields CDR1 MNHEY and CDR2 SVGAGI. V lost 6 bases, J lost 3 bases, and 17 bases lay in between. This CDR3 contains 15 residues. This CDR3 is CASSPSGHGYYGYTF. CDR3 nucleotides: TGTGCCAGCAGCCCATCGGGGCATGGGTACTATGGCTACACCTTC.

This clonotype was detected many times. The V and J genes are TRBV4-2 and TRBJ2-5; 9 bases are shared with TRBD2. Germline loops: CDR1 LGHNA, CDR2 YNFKEQ. V lost 2 bases and J lost 3; bases outside the gene matches: 7. The CDR3 consists of 16 residues. In nucleotides, the CDR3 is TGTGCCAGCAGCCAACTCGGTAGCGGGGGAGAAGAGACCCAGTACTTC. Protein sequence: CASSQLGSGGEETQYF.